Listed below are T cell receptor beta chains from one sample, sequenced in a study of metastatic and nonmetastatic thyroid tumors. MiXCR reprocessed the PCR reads for TCRdb. Of about 18,000 clones listed, 25% to 30% are singletons. Material: tumor tissue. All receptors come from a male donor with papillary thyroid cancer or a benign thyroid nodule (not recorded which). Some clones in this sample may be carry-over from other donors' samples. Each CDR3 is given without its conserved first and last residue.

v_call | cdr3_aa
TRBV20-1 | SARPLRTSGFYETQY
TRBV5-1 | ASRPYQGETQY
TRBV20-1 | SAPTSYEQF
TRBV18 | ASPPGTGGSDTQY
TRBV20-1 | SASWTSDYEQY
TRBV11-2 | ASSLFGTRELL
TRBV4-2 | ASSTISGQETQY
TRBV6-1 | ASSEAIASYGYT
TRBV2 | ASRGGHEQF
TRBV19 | ARSIGQGGGST
TRBV2 | ARNLGDSGNTIY
TRBV7-8 | ASSPSVYNEQF
TRBV5-4 | ASSLGGDRVRETQY
TRBV7-6 | ASSPSGNYGYT
TRBV3-1 | ASSQVGLGQY
TRBV5-1 | ASRGGDGELF